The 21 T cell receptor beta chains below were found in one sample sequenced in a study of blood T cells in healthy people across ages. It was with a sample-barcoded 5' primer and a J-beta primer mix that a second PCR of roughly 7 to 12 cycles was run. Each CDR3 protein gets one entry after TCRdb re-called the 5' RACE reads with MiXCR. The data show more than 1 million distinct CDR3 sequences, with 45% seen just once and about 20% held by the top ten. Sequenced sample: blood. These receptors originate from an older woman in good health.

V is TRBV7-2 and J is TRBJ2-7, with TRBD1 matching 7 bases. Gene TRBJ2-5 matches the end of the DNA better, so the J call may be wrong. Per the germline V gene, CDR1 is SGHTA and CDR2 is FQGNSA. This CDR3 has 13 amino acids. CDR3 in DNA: TGTACCAGCAGCCGACAGGGCGGAGAGACCCAGTACTTC. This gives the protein CTSSRQGGETQYF.

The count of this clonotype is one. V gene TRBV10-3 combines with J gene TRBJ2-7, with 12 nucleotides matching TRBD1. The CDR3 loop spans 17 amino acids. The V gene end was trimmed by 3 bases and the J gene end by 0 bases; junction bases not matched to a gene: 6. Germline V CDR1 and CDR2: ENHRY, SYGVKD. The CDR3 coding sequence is TGTGCCATCAGTGACAGGGACAGGGGGCCTGGCTCCTACGAGCAGTACTTC. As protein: CAISDRDRGPGSYEQYF.

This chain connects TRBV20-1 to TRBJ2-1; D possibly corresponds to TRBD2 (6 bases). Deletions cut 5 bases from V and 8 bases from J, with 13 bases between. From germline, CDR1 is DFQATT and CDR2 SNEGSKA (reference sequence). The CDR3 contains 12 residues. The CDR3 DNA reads TGCAGTGCTGTGGGACTCCGGGATGAGCAGTTCTTC. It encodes CSAVGLRDEQFF.

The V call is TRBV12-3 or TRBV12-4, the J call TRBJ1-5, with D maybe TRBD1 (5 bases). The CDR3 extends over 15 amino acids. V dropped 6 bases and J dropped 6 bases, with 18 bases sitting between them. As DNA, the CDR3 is TGTGCCAGCAGCCCCCGGTCAGGGTGGATTCAGCCCCAGCATTTT. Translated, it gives CASSPRSGWIQPQHF.

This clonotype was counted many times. The CDR3 DNA reads as TGCAGCGTTGACGGACAGAACACTGAAGCTTTCTTT. Its protein is CSVDGQNTEAFF. The chain carries TRBV29-1 and TRBJ1-1; the D gene is possibly TRBD1 (5 bases). V was trimmed by 3 bases and J by 1 base, leaving 6 bases between them. Per the germline V gene, CDR1 is SQVTM and CDR2 is ANQGSEA. The CDR3 runs to 12 residues.

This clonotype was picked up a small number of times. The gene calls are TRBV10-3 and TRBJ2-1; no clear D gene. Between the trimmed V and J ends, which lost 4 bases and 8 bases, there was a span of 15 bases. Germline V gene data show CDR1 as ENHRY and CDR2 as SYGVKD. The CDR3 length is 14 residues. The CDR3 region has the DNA TGTGCCATCAGTGGTCAGCCCTCCGTTGATGAGCAGTTCTTC. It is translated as CAISGQPSVDEQFF.

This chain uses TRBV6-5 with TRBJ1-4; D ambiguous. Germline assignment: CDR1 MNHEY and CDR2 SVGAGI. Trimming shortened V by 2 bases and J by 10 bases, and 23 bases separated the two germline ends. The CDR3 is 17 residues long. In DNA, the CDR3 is TGTGCCAGCAGTTACAATCAGAGGTCGGCGGTTCTTCGAAAACTGTTTTTT. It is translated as CASSYNQRSAVLRKLFF.

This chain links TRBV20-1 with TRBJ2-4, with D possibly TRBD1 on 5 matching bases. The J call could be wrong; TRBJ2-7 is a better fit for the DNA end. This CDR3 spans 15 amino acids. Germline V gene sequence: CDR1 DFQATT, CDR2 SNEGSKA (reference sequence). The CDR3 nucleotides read TGCAGTGCTAGAGATCACAGGCGCCCTCCCTACGAGCAGTACTTC. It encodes CSARDHRRPPYEQYF.

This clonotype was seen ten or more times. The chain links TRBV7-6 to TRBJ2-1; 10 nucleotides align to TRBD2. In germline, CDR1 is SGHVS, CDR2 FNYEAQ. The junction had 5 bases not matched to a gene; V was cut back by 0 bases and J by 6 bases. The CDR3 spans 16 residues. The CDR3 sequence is CASSLARLAGRNEQFF. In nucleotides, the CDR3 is TGTGCCAGCAGCTTAGCGAGACTAGCGGGCCGCAATGAGCAGTTCTTC.

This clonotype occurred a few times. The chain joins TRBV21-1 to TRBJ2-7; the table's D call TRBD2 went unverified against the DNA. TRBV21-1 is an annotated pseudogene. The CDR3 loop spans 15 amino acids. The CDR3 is CASSKERTRGYEQYF. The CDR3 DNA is TGTGCCAGCAGCAAAGAACGGACTAGAGGCTACGAGCAGTACTTC.

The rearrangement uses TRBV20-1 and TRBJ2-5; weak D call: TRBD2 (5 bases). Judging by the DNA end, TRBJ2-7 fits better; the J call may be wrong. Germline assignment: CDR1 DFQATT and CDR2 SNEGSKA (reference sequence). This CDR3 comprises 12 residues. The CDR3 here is CSAWTSVYEQYF. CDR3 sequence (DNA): TGCAGTGCTTGGACTTCTGTCTACGAGCAGTACTTC.

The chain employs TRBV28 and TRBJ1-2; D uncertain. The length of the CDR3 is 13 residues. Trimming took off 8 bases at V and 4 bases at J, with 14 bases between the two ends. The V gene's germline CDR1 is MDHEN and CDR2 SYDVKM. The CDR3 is CASEGLFFYGYTF. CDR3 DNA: TGTGCCAGCGAAGGCCTATTTTTCTATGGCTACACCTTC.

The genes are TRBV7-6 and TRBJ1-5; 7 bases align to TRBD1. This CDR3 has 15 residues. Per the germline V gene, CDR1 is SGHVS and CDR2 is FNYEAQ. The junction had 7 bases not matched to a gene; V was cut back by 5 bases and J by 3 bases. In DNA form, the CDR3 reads TGTGCCAGCAGCCGGGGGACAGCCAACAATCAGCCCCAGCATTTT. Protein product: CASSRGTANNQPQHF.

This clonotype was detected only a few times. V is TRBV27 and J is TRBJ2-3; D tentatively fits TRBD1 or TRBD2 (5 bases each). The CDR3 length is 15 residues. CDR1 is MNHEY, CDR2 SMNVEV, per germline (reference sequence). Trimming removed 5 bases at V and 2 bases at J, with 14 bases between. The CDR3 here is CASSLPGQHTDTQYF. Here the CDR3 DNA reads TGTGCCAGCAGTCTCCCGGGGCAACACACAGATACGCAGTATTTT.

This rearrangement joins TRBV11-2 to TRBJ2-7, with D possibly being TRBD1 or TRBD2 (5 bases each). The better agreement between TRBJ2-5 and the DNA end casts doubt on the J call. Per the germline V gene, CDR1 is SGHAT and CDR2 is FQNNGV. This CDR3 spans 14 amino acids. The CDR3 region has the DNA TGTGCCAGCAGCACGGGACCGAAAATGGAGACCCAGTACTTC. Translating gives CASSTGPKMETQYF.

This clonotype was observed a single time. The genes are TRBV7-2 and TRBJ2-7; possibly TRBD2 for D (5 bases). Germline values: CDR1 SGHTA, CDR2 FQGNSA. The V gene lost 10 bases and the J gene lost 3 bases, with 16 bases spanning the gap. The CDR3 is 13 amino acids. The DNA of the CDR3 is TGTGCCATCGAAGCACTAGAAAACTACGAGCAGTACTTC. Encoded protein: CAIEALENYEQYF. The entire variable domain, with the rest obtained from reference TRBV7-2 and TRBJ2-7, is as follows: GAGVSQSPSNKVTEKGKDVELRCDPISGHTALYWYRQSLGQGLEFLIYFQGNSAPDKSGLPSDRFSAERTGGSVSTLTIQRTQQEDSAVYLCAIEALENYEQYFGPGTRLTVT.

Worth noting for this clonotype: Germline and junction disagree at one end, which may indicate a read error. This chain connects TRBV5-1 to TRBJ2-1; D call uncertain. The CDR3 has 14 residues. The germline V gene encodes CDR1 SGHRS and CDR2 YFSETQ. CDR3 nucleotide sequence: TGCGCCAGCAGCTTTTCGGAAGGATACAATGAGCAGTTCTTT. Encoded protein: CASSFSEGYNEQFF.

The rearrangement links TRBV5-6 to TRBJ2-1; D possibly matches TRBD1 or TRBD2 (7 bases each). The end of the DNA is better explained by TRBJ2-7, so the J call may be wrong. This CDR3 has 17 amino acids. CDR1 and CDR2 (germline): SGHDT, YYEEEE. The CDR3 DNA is TGTGCCAGCAGCCAAGTGAGACAGGGAGGGTCCTACAATGAGCAGTACTTC. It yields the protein CASSQVRQGGSYNEQYF.

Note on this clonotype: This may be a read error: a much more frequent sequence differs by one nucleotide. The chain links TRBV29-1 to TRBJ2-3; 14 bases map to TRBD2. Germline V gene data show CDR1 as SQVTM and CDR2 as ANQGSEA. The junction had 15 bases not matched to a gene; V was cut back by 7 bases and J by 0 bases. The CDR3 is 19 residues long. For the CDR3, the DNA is TGCAGCGCCGCCGGGACTAGCGGGAGTCGTGCTGCTAGCACAGATACGCAGTATTTT. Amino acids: CSAAGTSGSRAASTDTQYF.

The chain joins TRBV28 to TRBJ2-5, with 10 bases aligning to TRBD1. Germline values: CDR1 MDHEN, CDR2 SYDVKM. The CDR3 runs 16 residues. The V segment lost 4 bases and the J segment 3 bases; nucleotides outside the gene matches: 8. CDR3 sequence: CASSSRDRGSEETQYF. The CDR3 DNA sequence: TGTGCCAGCAGTTCTAGGGACAGGGGATCGGAAGAGACCCAGTACTTC.

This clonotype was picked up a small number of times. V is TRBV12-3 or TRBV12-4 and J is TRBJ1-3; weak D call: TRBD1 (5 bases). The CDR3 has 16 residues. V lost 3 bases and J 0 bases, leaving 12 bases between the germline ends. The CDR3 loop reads CASSFPDTVSGNTIYF. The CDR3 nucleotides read TGTGCCAGCAGTTTCCCGGACACAGTCTCTGGAAACACCATATATTTT.